These T cell receptor beta chains were read from a single sample in a study of radiation and T cells in renal cell carcinoma. The protocol was immunoSEQ multiplex PCR, while the TCRdb copy is restricted to in-frame clones and leaves out a portion. The sample holds about 140,000 clones, 83% seen once. Sequenced material: blood, taken from a patient whose treatment included radiotherapy and nephrectomy. The receptors here all came from a woman in her forties or fifties with renal cell carcinoma. The CDR3 runs from the conserved cysteine through the conserved F or W. The D gene is left open where the match is weak. Only part of the rows carry a size: once, few, many, or a class if the clone is expanded.

TRBV30	once	16	TRBJ1-5	.	TGTGCCTGGAGTGTATGGTCCGGGACGAGTAATCAGCCCCAGCATTTT	CAWSVWSGTSNQPQHF
TRBV30	.	14	TRBJ1-4	.	TGTGCCTGGGCCCGGACCTCTCGCCGGGAAAAACTGTTTTTT	CAWARTSRREKLFF
TRBV4-3	.	15	TRBJ2-5	.	TGCGCCAGCAGCTTCATCCTAGGGGGGCAAGAGACCCAGTACTTC	CASSFILGGQETQYF
TRBV18	.	17	TRBJ1-1	TRBD1	TGTGCCAGCTCACGCGTACAGGGGATCGGGATGAACACTGAAGCTTTCTTT	CASSRVQGIGMNTEAFF
TRBV6-6	once	12	TRBJ1-2	.	TGTGCCAGCGGCCCTGGGAGTCCTAGCTACACCTTC	CASGPGSPSYTF
TRBV19	.	12	TRBJ1-3	.	TGTGCCAGTAGTATCTCTGGAAACACCATATATTTT	CASSISGNTIYF
TRBV18	.	15	TRBJ2-7	.	TGTGCCAGCTCACCCAGACAGACTGACTCCTACGAGCAGTACTTC	CASSPRQTDSYEQYF
TRBV10-3	few	13	TRBJ1-1	.	TGTGCCGTCCGCCCGGGGGCGTTGACTGAAGCTTTCTTT	CAVRPGALTEAFF
TRBV25-1	.	18	TRBJ1-1	.	TGTGCCAGCACACGACGGGACACCAAGGGGGTGACGAACACTGAAGCTTTCTTT	CASTRRDTKGVTNTEAFF
TRBV5-1	.	13	TRBJ1-4	.	TGCGCCAGCAGCTTGTCTGCGGATGAAAAACTGTTTTTT	CASSLSADEKLFF
TRBV5-6	.	15	TRBJ1-1	.	TGTGCCAGCACCCCAACAAGGTATATGAACACTGAAGCTTTCTTT	CASTPTRYMNTEAFF
TRBV19	.	15	TRBJ2-2	TRBD1	TGTGCCTCGAACAACAGGGGGTCCGACACCGGGGAGCTGTTTTTT	CASNNRGSDTGELFF
TRBV2	.	13	TRBJ1-5	.	TGTGCCAGCAGTGAGTTGGACGATCAGCCCCAGCATTTT	CASSELDDQPQHF
TRBV7-2	.	11	TRBJ2-1	.	TGTGCCAGCAGCCTCGACCTGAGGGCGTTCTTC	CASSLDLRAFF
TRBV20-1	.	11	TRBJ2-5	.	TGCAGTGCTACAGGGACGGAGACCCAGTACTTC	CSATGTETQYF
TRBV18	.	15	TRBJ2-4	.	TGTGCCAGCTCACCACCGAGCATAGCCAAAAACATTCAGTACTTC	CASSPPSIAKNIQYF
TRBV29-1	few	12	TRBJ2-5	.	TGCAGCGTTAGCCCACAGAGAGAGACCCAGTACTTC	CSVSPQRETQYF
TRBV4-1	.	15	TRBJ2-3	.	TGCGCCAGCAGCCAAGATGGGGACGTCACAGATACGCAGTATTTT	CASSQDGDVTDTQYF
TRBV6-5	.	13	TRBJ2-5	TRBD2	TGTGCCAGCAGTTACCAGGGAGGGAAGACCCAGTACTTC	CASSYQGGKTQYF
TRBV5-1	.	13	TRBJ1-1	.	TGCGCCAGCAGCTCCGACGCGAACACTGAAGCTTTCTTT	CASSSDANTEAFF
TRBV5-1	few	15	TRBJ2-7	.	TGCGCCAGCAGCTTGGTGAGTCGACCTACGGGCGAGCAGTACTTC	CASSLVSRPTGEQYF
TRBV4-3	.	14	TRBJ2-7	.	TGCGCCAGCAGCAGGGACCGGGAAGCCTACGAGCAGTACTTC	CASSRDREAYEQYF
TRBV9	.	17	TRBJ1-5	.	TGTGCCAGCAGCGCCGGCTCGGGACACAGTAGCAATCAGCCCCAGCATTTT	CASSAGSGHSSNQPQHF
TRBV6-1	.	12	TRBJ1-2	.	TGTGCCAGCAGTGCGACACTGGATGGCTACACCTTC	CASSATLDGYTF
TRBV7-2	.	13	TRBJ2-3	.	TGTGCCAGCAGCTTAGTTCACGGAGATACGCAGTATTTT	CASSLVHGDTQYF
TRBV30	.	12	TRBJ1-4	.	TGTGCCTGGAGTCCCCTGGATGAAAAACTGTTTTTT	CAWSPLDEKLFF
TRBV14	few	14	TRBJ1-1	TRBD1	TGTGCCAGCAGTCACAGGGGGCTGAGGACTGAAGCTTTCTTT	CASSHRGLRTEAFF
TRBV10-1	many	16	TRBJ2-1	.	TGCGCCAGCAGTGAGTCGGAAGAGGGGGGCAGTGATGAGCAGTTCTTC	CASSESEEGGSDEQFF
TRBV2	few	12	TRBJ1-2	TRBD1	TGTGCCGCCTCAACAGGGGGCGAAGGCTACACCTTC	CAASTGGEGYTF
TRBV5-1	.	14	TRBJ1-4	.	TGCGCCAGCTCTTCGGGGACAACTAATGAAAAACTGTTTTTT	CASSSGTTNEKLFF
TRBV6-1	.	15	TRBJ1-3	.	TGTGCCAGCAGTGAATCTGAGGAGTCTGGAAACACCATATATTTT	CASSESEESGNTIYF
TRBV2	few	14	TRBJ2-4	.	TGTGCCAGCAGTGATACCCTAGTCAAAAACATTCAGTACTTC	CASSDTLVKNIQYF
TRBV25-1	.	14	TRBJ1-2	.	TGTGCCAGCAGTGGAACGCGGGGATCAGGTGGCTACACCTTC	CASSGTRGSGGYTF
TRBV18	once	14	TRBJ2-7	TRBD1	TGTGCCAGCTCACCGGGACAGAGCTCCTACGAGCAGTACTTC	CASSPGQSSYEQYF
TRBV6-1	.	13	TRBJ1-2	TRBD1	TGTGCCAGCAGTGAGCCGACAGGGACCGGCTACACCTTC	CASSEPTGTGYTF
TRBV19	.	15	TRBJ2-5	TRBD1	TGTGCCAGTAGCATCCGACAGGGAAACCAAGAGACCCAGTACTTC	CASSIRQGNQETQYF
TRBV7-2	.	14	TRBJ1-2	.	TGTGCCAGCAGCTTAGCACGGGGGGACTATGGCTACACCTTC	CASSLARGDYGYTF
TRBV7-2	.	15	TRBJ2-1	TRBD2	TGTGCCAGCAGCTTAGTTTTAGCGGGGTACAATGAGCAGTTCTTC	CASSLVLAGYNEQFF